The 23 T cell receptor beta chains presented below share a single source sample, sequenced in a study of cytomegalovirus exposure and HLA in healthy donors. Profiling relied on immunoSEQ multiplex PCR, and the TCRdb table lists in-frame clones only, not all of them. The table includes about 170,000 clones, 80% to 90% detected once. The source material was PBMCs. The receptors were sampled from a woman aged 18-29 years in good health and CMV-seronegative.

The chain couples TRBV13 to TRBJ1-1; D is possibly TRBD1 (6 bases). From germline, CDR1 is PRHDT and CDR2 FYEKMQ (reference sequence). V lost 3 bases and J lost 0, with 11 bases in between. The CDR3 is made up of 15 amino acids. The CDR3 loop is CASSFSDRLNTEAFF. CDR3 bases: TGTGCCAGCAGCTTTTCGGACAGATTGAACACTGAAGCTTTCTTT.

The chain combines TRBV19 with TRBJ1-5; perhaps TRBD1 as D (5 bases). CDR3 length: 16 amino acids. Germline V lookup: CDR1 LNHDA, CDR2 SQIVND (reference sequence). V was clipped by 10 bases and J by 0 bases, with 19 bases between them. This CDR3 reads CATAGGIPYSNQPQHF. The CDR3 DNA follows: TGTGCCACCGCGGGGGGGATCCCTTATAGCAATCAGCCCCAGCATTTT.

The chain is built from TRBV7-9 and TRBJ2-5; 13 bases line up with TRBD2. Trimming cost V 1 base and J 5 bases; bases outside gene matches: 7. The length of the CDR3 is 17 residues. Per germline, CDR1 SEHNR and CDR2 FQNEAQ (reference sequence). In DNA, the CDR3 is TGTGCCAGCAGCTTAGGTTCGGGACTAGCGGGATGGGAGACCCAGTACTTC. This gives the protein CASSLGSGLAGWETQYF.

The chain recombines TRBV4-2 with TRBJ2-3; D is unresolved. CDR1 and CDR2 from the germline V gene are LGHNA and YNFKEQ. The ends were cut back, 0 bases at V and 1 base at J, with 8 bases in the middle. The CDR3 extends over 15 amino acids. The CDR3 region is CASSQERHGTDTQYF. The CDR3 coding sequence is TGTGCCAGCAGCCAAGAAAGACACGGCACAGATACGCAGTATTTT.

This chain connects TRBV13 to TRBJ1-3, with a weak D call TRBD1 (6 bases). The CDR3 is 15 residues long. Germline CDR1 and CDR2: PRHDT and FYEKMQ (reference sequence). With 3 bases removed from V and 0 bases from J, the gap between germline ends came to 9 bases. CDR3 sequence reads: CASSFRGRSGNTIYF. For the CDR3, the DNA is TGTGCCAGCAGCTTCAGGGGCCGCTCTGGAAACACCATATATTTT.

The chain joins TRBV11-2 to TRBJ1-3, with 9 nucleotides matching TRBD1. J lost 9 bases, V lost 5 bases, and 8 bases had no gene match. Germline loops: CDR1 SGHAT, CDR2 FQNNGV. The CDR3 runs 14 residues. CDR3 in DNA: TGTGCCAGCAGCCTCAGGACAGGGGAATTCACCATATATTTT. It yields the protein CASSLRTGEFTIYF.

The chain recombines TRBV7-9 with TRBJ2-7; tentative D call: TRBD2 (5 bases). Germline assignment: CDR1 SEHNR and CDR2 FQNEAQ (reference sequence). The CDR3 length is 14 residues. The V end was cut by 3 bases, the J end by 6 bases, with 15 bases between. CDR3 region: CASSFTGTVSEQYF. As DNA, the CDR3 is TGTGCCAGCAGCTTCACGGGAACAGTAAGCGAGCAGTACTTC. The full variable domain, in which reference TRBV7-9 and TRBJ2-7 provide the parts outside the CDR3, is DTGVSQNPRHKITKRGQNVTFRCDPISEHNRLYWYRQTLGQGPEFLTYFQNEAQLEKSRLLSDRFSAERPKGSFSTLEIQRTEQGDSAMYLCASSFTGTVSEQYFGPGTRLTVT.

The DNA of the CDR3 is TGCGCCAGCAGCCAAGGGTGGGTGGGGGGAATGACTGAAGCTTTCTTT. Its translation is CASSQGWVGGMTEAFF. The genes are TRBV4-3 and TRBJ1-1; a possible D gene is TRBD1 (5 bases). V was pared by 1 base and J by 5 bases, with 17 bases between. The CDR3 runs 16 residues. The germline CDR1 and CDR2 sequences are LGHNA and YSLEER.

The chain links TRBV5-1 to TRBJ2-1; 7 bases agree with TRBD2. The germline V gene has CDR1 SGHRS and CDR2 YFSETQ. CDR3 length: 13 residues. The V gene end was trimmed by 5 bases and the J gene end by 6 bases; junction bases not matched to a gene: 5. This CDR3 is CASSFGGGNEQFF. The CDR3 DNA reads TGCGCCAGCAGTTTTGGCGGGGGCAATGAGCAGTTCTTC. Supplemented by reference TRBV5-1 and TRBJ2-1, the full variable domain reads KAGVTQTPRYLIKTRGQQVTLSCSPISGHRSVSWYQQTPGQGLQFLFEYFSETQRNKGNFPGRFSGRQFSNSRSEMNVSTLELGDSALYLCASSFGGGNEQFFGPGTRLTVL.

The genes are TRBV27 and TRBJ2-5; D is possibly TRBD1 (6 bases). V gave up 2 bases and J gave up 5 bases, with 9 bases separating them. Germline CDR1 and CDR2: MNHEY and SMNVEV (reference sequence). This CDR3 spans 13 amino acids. The CDR3 protein is CASSLRGWETQYF. CDR3 DNA sequence: TGTGCCAGCAGTTTAAGGGGGTGGGAGACCCAGTACTTC.

The rearrangement joins TRBV28 to TRBJ2-2; tentative D call: TRBD2 (5 bases). Germline CDR1 and CDR2: MDHEN and SYDVKM. The V gene lost 2 bases and the J gene lost 4 bases, with 14 bases spanning the gap. The CDR3 is 16 residues long. The CDR3: CASSLARGSFTGELFF. The CDR3 DNA is TGTGCCAGCAGTTTAGCGCGAGGGAGTTTCACCGGGGAGCTGTTTTTT.

The genes are TRBV7-9 and TRBJ2-1; maybe TRBD2 (6 bases). Trimming took 8 bases from V and 3 from J, leaving 11 bases between them. Germline V gives CDR1 SEHNR, CDR2 FQNEAQ (reference sequence). This CDR3 is built from 13 residues. CDR3 DNA: TGTGCCAGCCGGGGGAGGTTCTACAATGAGCAGTTCTTC. Encoded protein: CASRGRFYNEQFF.

The chain has TRBV28 and TRBJ2-5; possibly TRBD1 for D (6 bases). V shed 8 bases and J shed 5 bases, with 18 bases lying between them. This CDR3 has 14 residues. From germline, CDR1 is MDHEN and CDR2 SYDVKM. The CDR3 sequence: CASQPGQGSETQYF. The CDR3, as DNA: TGTGCCAGCCAACCGGGGCAGGGGAGCGAGACCCAGTACTTC.

CDR3 sequence reads: CASSSDGGYEQYF. As DNA, the CDR3 is TGTGCCAGCAGCTCTGACGGGGGTTACGAGCAGTACTTC. The chain links TRBV11-2 to TRBJ2-7; D possibly corresponds to TRBD2 (6 bases). The CDR3 is 13 residues long. V lost 4 bases, J lost 4 bases, and 11 bases lay in between. Germline V gives CDR1 SGHAT, CDR2 FQNNGV.

J is TRBJ2-7 and V is TRBV6-5; D possibly corresponds to TRBD1 (6 bases). CDR1 is MNHEY and CDR2 is SVGAGI in the germline V gene. The CDR3 totals 15 residues. V was cut by 1 base and J by 3 bases, with 13 bases left in between. The CDR3 is CASSYLLGQLYEQYF. CDR3 sequence (DNA): TGTGCCAGCAGTTACTTACTTGGACAGCTCTACGAGCAGTACTTC.

The V gene is TRBV25-1, the J gene TRBJ1-5, with D perhaps matching TRBD1 (6 bases). Trimming took off 4 bases at V and 9 bases at J, with 16 bases between the two ends. The CDR3 has 14 residues. CDR1 MGHDK and CDR2 SYGVNS come from the germline V gene. CDR3 residues: CASSGTGTPAPQHF. CDR3 sequence (DNA): TGTGCCAGCAGTGGCACAGGGACCCCGGCGCCCCAGCATTTT.

V is TRBV4-3 and J is TRBJ1-2; 7 nucleotides match TRBD1. Per germline, CDR1 LGHNA and CDR2 YSLEER. The CDR3 is 17 amino acids. Trimming removed 0 bases from V and 5 bases from J; junction bases left unmatched: 12. CDR3: CASSQEPLFGTAYGYTF. The CDR3 region has the DNA TGCGCCAGCAGCCAAGAACCCCTATTCGGGACAGCTTATGGCTACACCTTC.

The CDR3 is CASSPRAGTAQETQYF. In nucleotides, the CDR3 is TGTGCCAGCAGCCCTAGGGCGGGGACAGCCCAAGAGACCCAGTACTTC. J is TRBJ2-5 and V is TRBV7-8; tentatively, D is TRBD1 (7 bases). The CDR3 runs 16 residues. V was clipped by 5 bases and J by 1 base, with 17 bases between them. In germline, CDR1 is SGHVS, CDR2 FQNEAQ.

The gene calls are TRBV29-1 and TRBJ1-5, with 8 bases lining up with TRBD1. The CDR3 length is 12 residues. The ends lost 6 bases at V and 4 bases at J; junction bases unmatched: 2. Germline-derived CDR1 and CDR2 are SQVTM and ANQGSEA. CDR3 sequence: CSVRQGNQPQHF. CDR3 bases: TGCAGCGTCAGACAGGGGAATCAGCCCCAGCATTTT.

A note on this clone: At one end, the junction sequence differs from germline, possibly due to a read error. The chain links TRBV6-1 to TRBJ1-6; D gene uncertain. In germline, CDR1 is MNHNS, CDR2 SASEGT. This CDR3 comprises 14 residues. In nucleotides, the CDR3 is TGTGCCAGCAGTCCAAACCTCGGGGTGGGCCTGGCCCTTTTT. Translation gives CASSPNLGVGLALF.

In its sample, this clone was seen once. The chain is built from TRBV5-4 and TRBJ2-1, with TRBD2 as a possible D gene (6 bases). The CDR3 has 16 residues. The germline CDR1 and CDR2 sequences are SGHNT and YYREEE (reference sequence). Trimming removed 0 bases at V and 0 bases at J, with 10 bases between. CDR3: CASSLGAGTSYNEQFF. In DNA form, the CDR3 reads TGTGCCAGCAGCTTGGGAGCGGGTACCTCCTACAATGAGCAGTTCTTC.

The rearrangement joins TRBV5-1 to TRBJ2-1; TRBD1 aligns across 8 bases. The trim removed 3 bases at V and 4 bases at J, leaving 6 bases unmatched. The V gene's germline CDR1 is SGHRS and CDR2 YFSETQ. This CDR3 is 15 amino acids long. The CDR3 is CASSSGQGLYNEQFF. The DNA of the CDR3 is TGCGCCAGCAGCTCCGGACAGGGCCTGTACAATGAGCAGTTCTTC.

The rearrangement joins TRBV6-4 to TRBJ2-3; 9 bases map to TRBD2. The germline V gene encodes CDR1 MRHNA and CDR2 SNTAGT. V shed 6 bases and J 2 bases; nucleotides not matched to a gene: 9. CDR3 length: 16 residues. This CDR3 reads CASSPNSGGHTDTQYF. In DNA form, the CDR3 reads TGTGCCAGCAGCCCCAATAGCGGGGGTCACACAGATACGCAGTATTTT.